Shown below are 19 T cell receptor beta chains from a single sample sequenced in a study of blood T cell repertoires in COVID-19. Assay used: immunoSEQ multiplex PCR; TCRdb lists only in-frame clones, some missing. The table lists 75,000 or so clones, approximately 82% of them singletons. What was sequenced was peripheral blood. Receptor source: a woman older than 75 with acute or convalescent COVID-19.

The gene calls are TRBV3-1 (or the pseudogene TRBV3-2) and TRBJ2-7; D is perhaps TRBD2 (6 bases). V dropped 4 bases and J dropped 8 bases, with 18 bases sitting between them. CDR1 is LGHDT and CDR2 is YNNKEL in the germline V gene (reference sequence). There are 14 residues in the CDR3. The CDR3 region is CASSRDFSTAKQYF. In nucleotides, the CDR3 is TGTGCCAGCAGCCGGGACTTTTCAACGGCCAAGCAGTACTTC.

The rearrangement links TRBV18 to TRBJ1-5; D uncertain. This CDR3 spans 13 amino acids. V lost 3 bases, J lost 5 bases, and 8 bases lay in between. Per germline, CDR1 KGHSH and CDR2 LQKENI. The CDR3 nucleotides are TGTGCCAGCTCACCGCTAATAGATCAGCCCCAGCATTTT. Translation: CASSPLIDQPQHF.

This sequence joins TRBV5-1 and TRBJ2-7; possibly TRBD1 for D (6 bases). The CDR3 sequence is 13 residues long. The V and J ends lost 2 bases and 6 bases respectively, with 12 bases between them. Germline V CDR1 and CDR2: SGHRS, YFSETQ. CDR3 region: CASSLGQTGEQYF. Here the CDR3 DNA reads TGCGCCAGCAGCTTAGGACAGACTGGCGAGCAGTACTTC. Based on the CDR3 plus reference TRBV5-1 and TRBJ2-7, the full variable domain is KAGVTQTPRYLIKTRGQQVTLSCSPISGHRSVSWYQQTPGQGLQFLFEYFSETQRNKGNFPGRFSGRQFSNSRSEMNVSTLELGDSALYLCASSLGQTGEQYFGPGTRLTVT.

This sequence joins TRBV5-1 and TRBJ2-1, with D tentatively TRBD2 (6 bases). Trimming pared 0 bases from V and 3 bases from J, leaving 10 bases between. The CDR3 has 15 residues. The germline CDR1 and CDR2 sequences are SGHRS and YFSETQ. Here the CDR3 DNA reads TGCGCCAGCAGCTTGGTTTTGGGACTCTACAATGAGCAGTTCTTC. As protein: CASSLVLGLYNEQFF.

This chain connects TRBV5-4 to TRBJ1-4; 11 nucleotides align to TRBD1. The CDR3 length is 17 residues. Trimming at V came to 4 bases and at J to 3 bases, leaving 8 bases not matched to a gene. CDR1 SGHNT and CDR2 YYREEE come from the germline V gene (reference sequence). The CDR3 spells CASSPGTGGRANEKLFF. In DNA form, the CDR3 reads TGTGCCAGCAGCCCCGGGACAGGGGGTCGAGCTAATGAAAAACTGTTTTTT. Variable domain in full (rest from reference TRBV5-4 and TRBJ1-4): ETGVTQSPTHLIKTRGQQVTLRCSSQSGHNTVSWYQQALGQGPQFIFQYYREEENGRGNFPPRFSGLQFPNYSSELNVNALELDDSALYLCASSPGTGGRANEKLFFGSGTQLSVL.

The chain combines TRBV14 with TRBJ2-7; D gene uncertain. V dropped 1 base and J dropped 2 bases, with 9 bases sitting between them. CDR1 is SGHDN and CDR2 is FVKESK in the germline V gene. This CDR3 contains 14 residues. The CDR3 DNA is TGTGCCAGCAGCCAAGGCAGACAAACCTACGAGCAGTACTTC. It codes for CASSQGRQTYEQYF.

V usage is TRBV7-9 and J usage is TRBJ2-3, with 8 bases that match TRBD1. Germline lookup yields CDR1 SEHNR and CDR2 FQNEAQ (reference sequence). V lost 8 bases and J lost 2; bases outside the gene matches: 9. The CDR3 runs to 15 residues. The CDR3 region is CASSETGAVTDTQYF. The CDR3 DNA reads as TGTGCCAGCTCAGAGACAGGGGCGGTCACAGATACGCAGTATTTT.

J is TRBJ2-1 and V is TRBV20-1; unclear D gene. The germline V gene has CDR1 DFQATT and CDR2 SNEGSKA (reference sequence). With 1 base removed from V and 5 bases from J, the gap between germline ends came to 3 bases. CDR3 length equals 11 residues. The CDR3 bases are TGCAGTGCTAGAGCGGACAATGAGCAGTTCTTC. Translating gives CSARADNEQFF.

The chain couples TRBV10-3 to TRBJ1-3, with TRBD1 as a possible D gene (6 bases). Germline V CDR1 and CDR2: ENHRY, SYGVKD. V gave up 10 bases and J gave up 2 bases, with 18 bases separating them. The CDR3 runs to 15 residues. Here the CDR3 DNA reads TGTGCCACCCAACAGGGACCACCCGCTGGAAACACCATATATTTT. Protein: CATQQGPPAGNTIYF.

V is TRBV7-9 and J is TRBJ1-5; 8 positions match TRBD1. Germline CDR1 is SEHNR and CDR2 is FQNEAQ (reference sequence). Trimming cost V 6 bases and J 0 bases; bases outside gene matches: 13. The CDR3 length is 18 residues. The CDR3 DNA reads TGTGCCAGCAGTCCTGGACAGGGTCTGGGGGATAGCAATCAGCCCCAGCATTTT. This codes for CASSPGQGLGDSNQPQHF.

This chain uses TRBV11-3 with TRBJ2-1, with TRBD1 identical over 9 bases. Trimming at V came to 4 bases and at J to 4 bases, leaving 5 bases not matched to a gene. The germline CDR1 and CDR2 sequences are SGHNT and YENEEA. CDR3 size: 15 residues. The CDR3, as DNA: TGTGCCAGCAGCTCCCGGGACAGGGCTTACAATGAGCAGTTCTTC. Protein product: CASSSRDRAYNEQFF. The full variable domain, with the rest looked up from reference TRBV11-3 and TRBJ2-1, is EAGVVQSPRYKIIEKKQPVAFWCNPISGHNTLYWYLQNLGQGPELLIRYENEEAVDDSQLPKDRFSAERLKGVDSTLKIQPAELGDSAVYLCASSSRDRAYNEQFFGPGTRLTVL.

V gene TRBV6-1 combines with J gene TRBJ1-5, with D unresolved. The germline V gene encodes CDR1 MNHNS and CDR2 SASEGT. Trimming took off 0 bases at V and 5 bases at J, with 11 bases between the two ends. CDR3 length: 15 residues. DNA for the CDR3: TGTGCCAGCAGTGAAGCAAGGGCGGGCGATCAGCCCCAGCATTTT. Translating gives CASSEARAGDQPQHF.

This clone has just a few counts. The CDR3 bases are TGTGCCAGTAAGGACAGGGTGGACACTGAAGCTTTCTTT. It translates to CASKDRVDTEAFF. The J gene is TRBJ1-1, the V gene TRBV19, with 8 nucleotides matching TRBD1. The junction had 4 bases not matched to a gene; V was cut back by 7 bases and J by 3 bases. The CDR3 covers 13 residues. Germline V CDR1 and CDR2: LNHDA, SQIVND (reference sequence).

A few counts support this clone. This chain connects TRBV5-5 to TRBJ1-6; D remains ambiguous. The V and J ends lost 0 bases and 8 bases respectively, with 12 bases between them. Germline V gives CDR1 SGHKS, CDR2 YYEKEE (reference sequence). The CDR3 length is 15 residues. The CDR3 DNA follows: TGTGCCAGCAGCTTGGCGGGCCCGAGGGATTCACCCCTCCACTTT. It yields the protein CASSLAGPRDSPLHF.

The rearrangement links TRBV19 to TRBJ2-7, with 7 bases identical to TRBD2. The CDR3 totals 17 residues. Germline loops: CDR1 LNHDA, CDR2 SQIVND (reference sequence). The V gene end was trimmed by 5 bases and the J gene end by 7 bases; junction bases not matched to a gene: 20. CDR3 sequence (DNA): TGTGCCAGTAGTTCCAGCCCCCTCGCGGGATACGGGGGGGAGCAGTACTTC. This codes for CASSSSPLAGYGGEQYF.

The chain employs TRBV3-1 (or the pseudogene TRBV3-2) and TRBJ1-2, with 12 bases matching TRBD1. CDR1 is LGHDT and CDR2 is YNNKEL in the germline V gene (reference sequence). The CDR3 sequence is 15 residues long. The ends lost 1 base at V and 7 bases at J; junction bases unmatched: 4. In DNA, the CDR3 is TGTGCCAGCAGCCAAGGGGGACAGGGGGCGCGTGGCTACACCTTC. Amino acids: CASSQGGQGARGYTF.

This clone was counted only a few times. The chain joins TRBV10-3 to TRBJ2-5; D unclear. The CDR3 has 14 amino acids. Trimming shortened V by 2 bases and J by 2 bases, and 9 bases separated the two germline ends. Germline V lookup: CDR1 ENHRY, CDR2 SYGVKD. The CDR3 nucleotides are TGTGCCATCAGTGAGCCGCCAGGACAAGAGACCCAGTACTTC. Amino acid sequence: CAISEPPGQETQYF.

This chain links TRBV20-1 with TRBJ2-3; 9 nucleotides line up with TRBD2. This CDR3 is built from 14 residues. Per the germline V gene, CDR1 is DFQATT and CDR2 is SNEGSKA (reference sequence). With 3 bases clipped from V and 3 bases from J, the junction kept 4 bases outside the gene matches. As DNA, the CDR3 is TGCAGTGCTAGTCCGACTAGCGGTACAGATACGCAGTATTTT. Amino acid sequence: CSASPTSGTDTQYF.

The gene calls are TRBV24-1 and TRBJ2-5; possibly TRBD1 for D (7 bases). The germline V gene encodes CDR1 KGHDR and CDR2 SFDVKD. This CDR3 region has 15 residues. V was cut by 0 bases and J by 5 bases, with 12 bases left in between. CDR3 protein: CATSDLRAGGETQYF. CDR3 nucleotide sequence: TGTGCCACCAGTGATTTGAGGGCAGGGGGGGAGACCCAGTACTTC.